This T cell receptor beta chain was identified in a study of T cell responses to AZD1222 COVID-19 vaccine. Findings and caveats of the study: Baseline seropositives among AZD1222 recipients totaled only five or six.

In the case of this clone: Its antigen is undetermined.

The repertoire was sequenced with immunoSEQ multiplex PCR; TCRdb's copy has only in-frame clones and lacks some. Altogether more than 90,000 clones are present, roughly 91% being singletons, with the ten largest covering roughly 4%. This material consisted of peripheral blood, taken 28 days after the second AZD1222 dose. This TCR was recovered from an adult who received the AZD1222 COVID-19 vaccine.

The CDR3 reads CASSLAGVGEKLFF. The CDR3 region has the DNA TGTGCCAGCAGCCTCGCTGGGGTTGGTGAAAAACTGTTTTTT. This chain uses TRBV14 with TRBJ1-4; D gene uncertain. Germline CDR1 reads SGHDN; CDR2 reads FVKESK. Trimming took 4 bases from V and 7 from J, leaving 13 bases between them. The CDR3 length is 14 residues.